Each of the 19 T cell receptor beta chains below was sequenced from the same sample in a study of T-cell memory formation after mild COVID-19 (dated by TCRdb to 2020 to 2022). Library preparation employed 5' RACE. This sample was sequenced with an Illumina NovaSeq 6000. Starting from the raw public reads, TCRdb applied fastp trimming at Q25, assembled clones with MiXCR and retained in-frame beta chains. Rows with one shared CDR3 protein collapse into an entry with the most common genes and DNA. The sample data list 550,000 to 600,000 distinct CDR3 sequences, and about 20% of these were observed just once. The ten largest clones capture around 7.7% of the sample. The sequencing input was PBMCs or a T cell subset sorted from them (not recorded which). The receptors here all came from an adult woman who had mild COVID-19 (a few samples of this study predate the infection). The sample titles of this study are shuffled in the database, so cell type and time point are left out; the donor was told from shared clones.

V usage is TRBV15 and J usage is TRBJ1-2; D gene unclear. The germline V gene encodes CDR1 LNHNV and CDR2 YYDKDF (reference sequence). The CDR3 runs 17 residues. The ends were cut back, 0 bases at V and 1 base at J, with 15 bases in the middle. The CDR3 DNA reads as TGTGCCACCAGCAGAGATCAGCTAGACGGCATTAACTATGGCTACACCTTC. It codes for CATSRDQLDGINYGYTF. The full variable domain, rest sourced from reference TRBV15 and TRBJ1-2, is DAMVIQNPRYQVTQFGKPVTLSCSQTLNHNVMYWYQQKSSQAPKLLFHYYDKDFNNEADTPDNFQSRRPNTSFCFLDIRSPGLGDTAMYLCATSRDQLDGINYGYTFGSGTRLTVV.

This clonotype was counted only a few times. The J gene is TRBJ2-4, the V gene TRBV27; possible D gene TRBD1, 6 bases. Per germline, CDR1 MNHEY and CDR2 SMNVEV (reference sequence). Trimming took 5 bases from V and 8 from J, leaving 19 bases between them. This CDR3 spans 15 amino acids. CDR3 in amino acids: CASSARTDILDIQYF. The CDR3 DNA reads TGTGCCAGCAGTGCAAGGACAGACATCCTTGACATTCAGTACTTC.

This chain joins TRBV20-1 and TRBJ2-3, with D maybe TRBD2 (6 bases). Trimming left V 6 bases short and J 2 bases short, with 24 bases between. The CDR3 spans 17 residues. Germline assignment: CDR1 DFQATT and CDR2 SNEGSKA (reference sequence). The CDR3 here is CSAPRSLGGANTDTQYF. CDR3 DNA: TGCAGTGCCCCTAGGAGCCTGGGCGGGGCTAACACAGATACGCAGTATTTT.

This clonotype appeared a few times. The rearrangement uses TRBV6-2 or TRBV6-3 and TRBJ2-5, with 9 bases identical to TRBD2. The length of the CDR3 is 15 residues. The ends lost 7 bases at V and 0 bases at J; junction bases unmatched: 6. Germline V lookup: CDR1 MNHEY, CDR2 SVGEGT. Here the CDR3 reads CASNSAGGNQETQYF. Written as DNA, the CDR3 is TGTGCCAGCAATTCAGCGGGAGGCAACCAAGAGACCCAGTACTTC.

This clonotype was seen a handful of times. CDR3: CASSDSASTGNEQFF. CDR3 DNA sequence: TGTGCCAGCAGTGACTCGGCTAGCACGGGAAATGAGCAGTTCTTC. V and J are TRBV6-4 and TRBJ2-1; a possible D gene is TRBD2 (5 bases). CDR3 length: 15 amino acids. Trimming left V 0 bases short and J 7 bases short, with 13 bases between. Looked up from germline, CDR1 is MRHNA and CDR2 is SNTAGT.

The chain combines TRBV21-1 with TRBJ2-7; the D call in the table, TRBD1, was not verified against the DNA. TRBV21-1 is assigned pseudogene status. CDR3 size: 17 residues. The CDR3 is CASRLEKRAGPTYEQYF. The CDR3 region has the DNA TGTGCCAGCAGACTTGAAAAACGGGCAGGACCGACCTACGAGCAGTACTTC.

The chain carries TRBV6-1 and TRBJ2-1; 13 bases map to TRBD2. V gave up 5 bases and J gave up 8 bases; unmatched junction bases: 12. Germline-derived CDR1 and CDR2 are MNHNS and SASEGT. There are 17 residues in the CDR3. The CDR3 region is CASSPKELAGGLDEQFF. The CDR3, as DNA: TGTGCCAGCAGTCCGAAGGAACTAGCGGGGGGGCTTGATGAGCAGTTCTTC.

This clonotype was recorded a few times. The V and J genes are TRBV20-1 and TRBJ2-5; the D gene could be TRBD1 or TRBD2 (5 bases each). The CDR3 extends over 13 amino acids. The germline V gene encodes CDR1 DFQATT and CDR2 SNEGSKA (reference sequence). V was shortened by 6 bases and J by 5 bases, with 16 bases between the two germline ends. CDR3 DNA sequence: TGCAGTGCGGGGACCAGCGTCCTGGAGACCCAGTACTTC. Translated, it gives CSAGTSVLETQYF.

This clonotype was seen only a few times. The CDR3 sequence: CASSGAGHGRNEQFF. The CDR3 region has the DNA TGTGCCAGCAGCGGGGCAGGGCACGGTCGAAATGAGCAGTTCTTC. This sequence joins TRBV7-3 and TRBJ2-1, with D tentatively TRBD1 (5 bases). Germline CDR1 reads SGHTA; CDR2 reads FQGTGA. Trimming took off 5 bases at V and 7 bases at J, with 18 bases between the two ends. The CDR3 has 15 amino acids.

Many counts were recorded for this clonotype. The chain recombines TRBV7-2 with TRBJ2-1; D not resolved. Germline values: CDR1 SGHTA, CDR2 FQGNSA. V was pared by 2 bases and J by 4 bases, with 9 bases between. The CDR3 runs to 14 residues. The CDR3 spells CASSLRTTYNEQFF. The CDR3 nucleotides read TGTGCCAGCAGCTTACGAACCACGTACAATGAGCAGTTCTTC.

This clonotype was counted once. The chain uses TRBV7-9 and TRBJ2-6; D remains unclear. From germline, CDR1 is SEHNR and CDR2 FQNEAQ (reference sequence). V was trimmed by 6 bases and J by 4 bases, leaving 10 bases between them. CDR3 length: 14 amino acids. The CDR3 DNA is TGTGCCAGCAGTATCTCTCTGGGGGCCAACGTCCTGACTTTC. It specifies CASSISLGANVLTF.

As DNA, the CDR3 is TGCAGTGCTAGAGATCTCCTAGCGGGAGGGCCCAGTGAGCAGTTCTTC. Its translation is CSARDLLAGGPSEQFF. V and J are TRBV20-1 and TRBJ2-1; 12 nucleotides line up with TRBD2. The CDR3 is made up of 16 amino acids. Germline V gene data show CDR1 as DFQATT and CDR2 as SNEGSKA (reference sequence). J was trimmed by 9 bases and V by 0 bases; bases with no gene match: 9.

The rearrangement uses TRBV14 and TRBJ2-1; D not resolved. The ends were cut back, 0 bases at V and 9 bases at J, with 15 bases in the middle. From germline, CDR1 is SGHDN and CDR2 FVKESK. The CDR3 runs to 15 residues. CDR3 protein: CASSQDRIPLGEQFF. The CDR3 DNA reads TGTGCCAGCAGCCAAGATAGAATTCCCCTCGGTGAGCAGTTCTTC.

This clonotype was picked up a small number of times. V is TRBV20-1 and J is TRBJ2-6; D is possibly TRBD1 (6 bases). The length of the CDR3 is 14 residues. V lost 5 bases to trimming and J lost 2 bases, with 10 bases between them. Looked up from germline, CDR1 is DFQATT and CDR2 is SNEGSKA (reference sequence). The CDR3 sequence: CSASTGPGANVLTF. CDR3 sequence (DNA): TGCAGTGCTTCTACAGGGCCTGGGGCCAACGTCCTGACTTTC.

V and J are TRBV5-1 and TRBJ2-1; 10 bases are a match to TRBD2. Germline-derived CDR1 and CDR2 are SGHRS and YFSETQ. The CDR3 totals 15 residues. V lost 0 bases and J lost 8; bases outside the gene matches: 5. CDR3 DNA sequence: TGCGCCAGCAGCTTGGAGCGGGAGGGCCTCGATGAGCAGTTCTTC. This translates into CASSLEREGLDEQFF. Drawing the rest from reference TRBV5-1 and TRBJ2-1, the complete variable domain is KAGVTQTPRYLIKTRGQQVTLSCSPISGHRSVSWYQQTPGQGLQFLFEYFSETQRNKGNFPGRFSGRQFSNSRSEMNVSTLELGDSALYLCASSLEREGLDEQFFGPGTRLTVL.

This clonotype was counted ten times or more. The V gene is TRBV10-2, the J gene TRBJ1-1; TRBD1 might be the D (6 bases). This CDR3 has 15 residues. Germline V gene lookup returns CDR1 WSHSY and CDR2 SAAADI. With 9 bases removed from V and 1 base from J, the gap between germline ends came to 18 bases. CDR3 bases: TGCGCCAGTACCGTCGGGGGGCAGGGGAACACTGAAGCTTTCTTT. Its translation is CASTVGGQGNTEAFF.

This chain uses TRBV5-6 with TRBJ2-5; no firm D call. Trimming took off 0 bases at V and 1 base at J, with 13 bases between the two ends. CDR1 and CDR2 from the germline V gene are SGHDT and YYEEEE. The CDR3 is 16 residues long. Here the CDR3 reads CASSLAGWGSQETQYF. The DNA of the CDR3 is TGTGCCAGCAGCTTGGCTGGATGGGGATCCCAAGAGACCCAGTACTTC.

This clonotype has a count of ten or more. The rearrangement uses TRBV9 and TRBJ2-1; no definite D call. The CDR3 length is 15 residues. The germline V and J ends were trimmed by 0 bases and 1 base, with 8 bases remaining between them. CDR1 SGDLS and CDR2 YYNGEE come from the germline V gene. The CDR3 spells CASSVGSVSYNEQFF. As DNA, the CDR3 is TGTGCCAGCAGCGTAGGTAGTGTGTCCTACAATGAGCAGTTCTTC.

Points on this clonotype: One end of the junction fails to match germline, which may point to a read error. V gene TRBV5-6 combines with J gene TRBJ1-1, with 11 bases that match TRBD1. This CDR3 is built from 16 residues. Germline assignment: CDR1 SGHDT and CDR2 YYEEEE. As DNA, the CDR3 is TGTGCAAGCAGCCAAGGACAGGGGGCGCGGGACACTGAAGCTTTCTTT. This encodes CASSQGQGARDTEAFF.